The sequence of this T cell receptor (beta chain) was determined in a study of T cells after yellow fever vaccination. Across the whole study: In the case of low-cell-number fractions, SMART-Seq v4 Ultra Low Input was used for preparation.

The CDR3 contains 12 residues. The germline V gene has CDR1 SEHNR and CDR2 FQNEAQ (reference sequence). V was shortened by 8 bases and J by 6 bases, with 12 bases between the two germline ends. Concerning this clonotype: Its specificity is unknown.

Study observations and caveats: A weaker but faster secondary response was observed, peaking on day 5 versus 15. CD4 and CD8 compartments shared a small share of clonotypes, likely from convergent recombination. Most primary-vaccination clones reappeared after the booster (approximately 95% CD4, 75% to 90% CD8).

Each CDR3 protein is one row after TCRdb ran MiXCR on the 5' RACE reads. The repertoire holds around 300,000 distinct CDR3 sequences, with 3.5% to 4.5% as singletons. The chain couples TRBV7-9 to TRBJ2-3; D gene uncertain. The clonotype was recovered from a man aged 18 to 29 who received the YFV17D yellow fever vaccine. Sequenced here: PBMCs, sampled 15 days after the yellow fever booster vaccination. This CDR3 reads CASPLGSDTQYF. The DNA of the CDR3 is TGTGCCAGCCCCCTCGGGTCCGATACGCAGTATTTT.